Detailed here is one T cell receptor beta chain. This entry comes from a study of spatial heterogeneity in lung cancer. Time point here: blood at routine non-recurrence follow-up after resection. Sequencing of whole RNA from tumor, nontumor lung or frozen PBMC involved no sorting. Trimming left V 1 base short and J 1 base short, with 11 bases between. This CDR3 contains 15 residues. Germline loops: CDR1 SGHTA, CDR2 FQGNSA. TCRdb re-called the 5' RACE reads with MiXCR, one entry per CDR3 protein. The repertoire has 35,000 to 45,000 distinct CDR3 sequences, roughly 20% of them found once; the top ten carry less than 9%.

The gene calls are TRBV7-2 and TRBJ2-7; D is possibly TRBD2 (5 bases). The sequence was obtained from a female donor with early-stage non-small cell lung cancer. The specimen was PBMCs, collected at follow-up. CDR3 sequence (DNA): TGTGCCAGCAGCTTAGACTGGGCGGGTTCCTACGAGCAGTACTTC. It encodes CASSLDWAGSYEQYF.